One and the same sample provided the 27 T cell receptor beta chains below, sequenced in a study of blood T cell repertoires in COVID-19. Sequencing was performed with immunoSEQ multiplex PCR; in TCRdb, only in-frame clones are kept and a portion is missing. The sample yields 300,000 to 400,000 clones, around 89% seen once. Sequenced material: PBMCs or T cells enriched from blood (not recorded which). The source of these receptors is a woman in her thirties with acute COVID-19.

This chain uses TRBV24-1 with TRBJ1-2; no clear D. The germline CDR1 and CDR2 sequences are KGHDR and SFDVKD. This CDR3 comprises 14 residues. The V gene lost 4 bases and the J gene lost 1 base, with 9 bases spanning the gap. The CDR3 spells CATSDPSLNYGYTF. CDR3 nucleotide sequence: TGTGCCACCAGTGACCCGTCCCTTAACTATGGCTACACCTTC.

The chain uses TRBV6-6 and TRBJ2-5, with 11 positions matching TRBD2. The CDR3 spans 16 residues. The ends lost 0 bases at V and 4 bases at J; junction bases unmatched: 4. Looked up from germline, CDR1 is MNHNY and CDR2 is SVGAGI (reference sequence). The CDR3 coding sequence is TGTGCCAGCAGTTACTCGACTAGCGGGGACGGAGAGACCCAGTACTTC. Translation: CASSYSTSGDGETQYF.

The V gene is TRBV7-8, the J gene TRBJ1-2; D is perhaps TRBD1 (5 bases). V was cut by 2 bases and J by 0 bases, with 16 bases left in between. Germline loops: CDR1 SGHVS, CDR2 FQNEAQ. The CDR3 extends over 17 amino acids. CDR3 sequence (DNA): TGTGCCAGCAGCTTAACAACCGACAGAACAGCTAACTATGGCTACACCTTC. Translated: CASSLTTDRTANYGYTF.

This clone appeared once. The chain couples TRBV3-1 (or the pseudogene TRBV3-2) to TRBJ2-1, with D perhaps matching TRBD1 (5 bases). The length of the CDR3 is 15 residues. The germline V and J ends were trimmed by 3 bases and 4 bases, with 13 bases remaining between them. Germline V gene data show CDR1 as LGHDT and CDR2 as YNNKEL (reference sequence). CDR3 DNA: TGTGCCAGCAGCCAGGCCAGGGCCGTTTACAATGAGCAGTTCTTC. Translated, it gives CASSQARAVYNEQFF.

This clone was observed a single time. The V and J genes are TRBV7-6 and TRBJ2-1; 8 nucleotides line up with TRBD1. Germline V gene lookup returns CDR1 SGHVS and CDR2 FNYEAQ. The CDR3 length is 15 residues. After removal of 1 base from V and 4 bases from J, the junction contained 3 bases not matched to a gene. CDR3 amino acids: CASSLGQGRYNEQFF. The CDR3 DNA follows: TGTGCCAGCAGCTTAGGACAGGGGCGATACAATGAGCAGTTCTTC.

The chain combines TRBV10-1 with TRBJ1-1, with TRBD1 matching 9 bases. From germline, CDR1 is WNHNN and CDR2 SYGVQD (reference sequence). The CDR3 length is 14 residues. Trimming removed 3 bases from V and 7 bases from J; junction bases left unmatched: 6. The CDR3 nucleotides read TGCGCCAGCAGTGATCGGGACAGGGATGATGAAGCTTTCTTT. It codes for CASSDRDRDDEAFF.

DNA of the CDR3: TGCAGTGCTGATGACAGCCGCGAAGCTTTCTTT. This codes for CSADDSREAFF. The rearrangement uses TRBV20-1 and TRBJ1-1, with TRBD1 as a possible D gene (5 bases). Trimming stripped 5 bases from V and 8 bases from J, with 12 bases between. The CDR3 covers 11 residues. The germline gives CDR1 DFQATT, CDR2 SNEGSKA (reference sequence).

The chain carries TRBV27 and TRBJ1-5; tentatively, D is TRBD1 (6 bases). Per germline, CDR1 MNHEY and CDR2 SMNVEV (reference sequence). CDR3 length equals 14 residues. V lost 2 bases and J lost 5, with 10 bases in between. CDR3 DNA sequence: TGTGCCAGCAGTTTAAGGGGGTCGTATCAGCCCCAGCATTTT. It translates to CASSLRGSYQPQHF.

The V call is TRBV12-3 or TRBV12-4, the J call TRBJ2-7, with TRBD1 matching 8 bases. The CDR3 runs to 13 residues. With V trimmed by 2 bases and J by 5 bases, 2 bases remained unmatched. CDR3 region: CASSLLTGDEQYF. CDR3 bases: TGTGCCAGCAGTTTACTGACAGGGGACGAGCAGTACTTC.

V and J are TRBV2 and TRBJ1-4; D not certain. The CDR3 length is 14 residues. V was cut by 5 bases and J by 4 bases, with 11 bases left in between. Germline CDR1 and CDR2: SNHLY and FYNNEI. CDR3 protein: CASSYGEGNEKLFF. CDR3 coding DNA: TGTGCCAGCAGTTACGGGGAGGGTAATGAAAAACTGTTTTTT.

This chain uses TRBV4-1 with TRBJ1-2; 8 bases agree with TRBD1. Germline values: CDR1 MGHRA, CDR2 YSYEKL. The CDR3 is 17 residues long. V lost 1 base to trimming and J lost 5 bases; unmatched junction nucleotides: 12. The CDR3 nucleotides read TGCGCCAGCAGCCAAGGCGGTCTTGAGGGACAGGTGTATGGCTACACCTTC. As protein: CASSQGGLEGQVYGYTF.

This chain links TRBV19 with TRBJ1-4; 7 bases match TRBD1. The CDR3 sequence is 15 residues long. Germline-derived CDR1 and CDR2 are LNHDA and SQIVND (reference sequence). The ends lost 7 bases at V and 8 bases at J; junction bases unmatched: 13. The CDR3: CASTRRDSPSEKLFF. The CDR3 coding sequence is TGTGCCAGTACCCGGAGGGACAGCCCATCAGAAAAACTGTTTTTT.

The chain couples TRBV19 to TRBJ1-5; tentative D call: TRBD1 (6 bases). Trimming left V 2 bases short and J 6 bases short, with 17 bases between. There are 16 residues in the CDR3. CDR1 and CDR2 (germline): LNHDA, SQIVND (reference sequence). This CDR3 is CASSIQGFASRQPQHF. CDR3 in DNA: TGTGCCAGTAGTATACAGGGGTTCGCAAGTCGTCAGCCCCAGCATTTT.

This chain uses TRBV21-1 with TRBJ1-1; the table calls TRBD1, which could not be checked here. TRBV21-1 is a known pseudogene. The CDR3 contains 13 residues. CDR3 DNA: TGTGCCAGCAGCAAAGACAGGAACACTGAAGCTTTCTTT. It specifies CASSKDRNTEAFF.

The CDR3 loop reads CASSPTRDFTDTQYF. CDR3 DNA: TGTGCCAGCTCACCCACGCGGGACTTCACAGATACGCAGTATTTT. The V call is TRBV18, the J call TRBJ2-3, with D maybe TRBD2 (6 bases). The V gene's germline CDR1 is KGHSH and CDR2 LQKENI. Trimming removed 3 bases at V and 2 bases at J, with 12 bases between. The CDR3 runs 15 residues.

The genes are TRBV6-5 and TRBJ2-1; TRBD2 is a possible D gene (5 bases). The V and J ends lost 1 base and 5 bases respectively, with 9 bases between them. This CDR3 comprises 14 residues. Germline V gene data show CDR1 as MNHEY and CDR2 as SVGAGI. The CDR3 DNA sequence: TGTGCCAGCAGTTACTTTCACGGGGACAATGAGCAGTTCTTC. Amino acids: CASSYFHGDNEQFF.

The genes are TRBV5-6 and TRBJ1-2; 8 nucleotides agree with TRBD1. The CDR3 length is 14 residues. The V segment lost 4 bases and the J segment 3 bases; nucleotides outside the gene matches: 5. Germline values: CDR1 SGHDT, CDR2 YYEEEE. CDR3 residues: CASSPGQGDYGYTF. The CDR3 bases are TGTGCCAGCAGCCCCGGACAGGGAGACTATGGCTACACCTTC. The entire variable domain, with the rest obtained from reference TRBV5-6 and TRBJ1-2, is as follows: DAGVTQSPTHLIKTRGQQVTLRCSPKSGHDTVSWYQQALGQGPQFIFQYYEEEERQRGNFPDRFSGHQFPNYSSELNVNALLLGDSALYLCASSPGQGDYGYTFGSGTRLTVV.

V gene TRBV9 combines with J gene TRBJ1-1; TRBD1 is a possible D gene (6 bases). V gave up 4 bases and J gave up 3 bases, with 7 bases separating them. This CDR3 contains 12 residues. Germline V CDR1 and CDR2: SGDLS, YYNGEE. CDR3: CASSNRDTEAFF. The CDR3 DNA reads TGTGCCAGCAGCAACAGGGACACTGAAGCTTTCTTT. The full variable domain, rest sourced from reference TRBV9 and TRBJ1-1, is DSGVTQTPKHLITATGQRVTLRCSPRSGDLSVYWYQQSLDQGLQFLIQYYNGEERAKGNILERFSAQQFPDLHSELNLSSLELGDSALYFCASSNRDTEAFFGQGTRLTVV.

The chain combines TRBV9 with TRBJ1-1; TRBD1 aligns across 8 bases. This CDR3 region has 15 residues. With V trimmed by 3 bases and J by 2 bases, 6 bases remained unmatched. Germline CDR1 and CDR2: SGDLS and YYNGEE. The CDR3 region has the DNA TGTGCCAGCAGCGCGTCTGGACAGGGTAACACTGAAGCTTTCTTT. It is translated as CASSASGQGNTEAFF.

This rearrangement joins TRBV19 to TRBJ1-1; 8 bases align to TRBD1. The junction had 6 bases not matched to a gene; V was cut back by 2 bases and J by 1 base. Looked up from germline, CDR1 is LNHDA and CDR2 is SQIVND (reference sequence). There are 16 residues in the CDR3. CDR3 bases: TGTGCCAGTAGTATAAGAGGGACAGGCACGAACACTGAAGCTTTCTTT. It specifies CASSIRGTGTNTEAFF.

The V call is TRBV7-9, the J call TRBJ2-5; D is undetermined. V was clipped by 5 bases and J by 2 bases, with 9 bases between them. The CDR3 loop spans 13 amino acids. Germline V lookup: CDR1 SEHNR, CDR2 FQNEAQ (reference sequence). CDR3: CASSPPDQETQYF. CDR3 in DNA: TGTGCCAGCAGCCCCCCAGATCAAGAGACCCAGTACTTC.

The rearrangement joins TRBV7-9 to TRBJ1-1, with 8 bases that match TRBD1. The trim removed 2 bases at V and 5 bases at J, leaving 4 bases unmatched. Germline V gene data show CDR1 as SEHNR and CDR2 as FQNEAQ (reference sequence). The length of the CDR3 is 14 residues. CDR3 residues: CASSLRTGTTEAFF. CDR3 sequence (DNA): TGTGCCAGCAGCTTAAGGACAGGGACGACTGAAGCTTTCTTT.

The rearrangement joins TRBV2 to TRBJ1-2; D is undetermined. The CDR3 loop spans 14 amino acids. CDR1 and CDR2 (germline): SNHLY, FYNNEI. Trimming removed 4 bases from V and 8 bases from J, with 17 bases in between. The CDR3: CASSGSPPVRGYTF. In nucleotides, the CDR3 is TGTGCCAGCAGTGGATCCCCCCCCGTGAGGGGCTACACCTTC.

The sample holds one count of this clone. This chain connects TRBV7-3 to TRBJ1-2, with TRBD1 matching 10 bases. V lost 1 base and J lost 3; bases outside the gene matches: 23. Germline assignment: CDR1 SGHTA and CDR2 FQGTGA. CDR3 length: 22 residues. CDR3 sequence: CASSLKAPGQGKHREIDYGYTF. As DNA, the CDR3 is TGTGCCAGCAGCTTAAAAGCCCCGGGACAGGGGAAGCATAGGGAGATTGACTATGGCTACACCTTC.

The chain uses TRBV4-1 and TRBJ2-7; TRBD2 is a possible D gene (6 bases). CDR3 size: 16 residues. The V and J ends lost 0 bases and 2 bases respectively, with 14 bases between them. Germline CDR1 is MGHRA and CDR2 is YSYEKL. The CDR3 coding sequence is TGCGCCAGCAGCCAAGAAGCGGGCAGAACAACCTACGAGCAGTACTTC. Protein product: CASSQEAGRTTYEQYF.

This sequence joins TRBV7-8 and TRBJ2-3, with D unresolved. The CDR3 has 12 amino acids. CDR1 and CDR2 (germline): SGHVS, FQNEAQ. V shed 5 bases and J shed 4 bases, with 7 bases lying between them. The chain's CDR3 is CASSPRADTQYF. The CDR3 region has the DNA TGTGCCAGCAGCCCCCGGGCAGATACGCAGTATTTT.

The chain employs TRBV5-1 and TRBJ2-7; D possibly corresponds to TRBD1 (7 bases). This CDR3 region has 18 residues. The germline V gene encodes CDR1 SGHRS and CDR2 YFSETQ. Trimming shortened V by 1 base and J by 3 bases, and 23 bases separated the two germline ends. The CDR3 here is CASSLSTRRQGGNYEQYF. The CDR3 DNA follows: TGCGCCAGCAGCTTGAGCACTCGTCGGCAGGGGGGCAACTACGAGCAGTACTTC.